This TCR beta chain emerged from a study of a mutant IDH1 vaccine in newly diagnosed glioma. Study as a whole: Patients underwent eight vaccinations, which took place in weeks 1, 3, 5, 7, 11, 15, 19 and 23. Vaccination started 4-6 weeks after radiotherapy alone, or with temozolomide cycles.

This clone was recorded once. Its antigen is currently unknown. General study results and limits: Vaccine-induced immune responses were detected in around 92% of patients.

The time point was: week 11, during vaccination. Vaccination used 300 ug of mutant IDH1 20-mer peptide per dose, with topical imiquimod. The assay was immunoSEQ multiplex PCR, and TCRdb's table has in-frame clones only and misses some. The sample shows approximately 110,000 clones, approximately 87% of them seen only once. The CDR3 runs 15 residues. Germline values: CDR1 LNHDA, CDR2 SQIVND (reference sequence). The V gene lost 1 base and the J gene lost 0 bases, with 7 bases spanning the gap. The rearrangement joins TRBV19 to TRBJ1-3; D uncertain. The receptor comes from a woman aged 50 to 65 with glioma. This specimen was PBMCs, taken from a glioma patient whose treatment included an IDH1 peptide vaccine. CDR3 protein: CASSIAWASGNTIYF. The CDR3 nucleotides are TGTGCCAGTAGTATAGCCTGGGCCTCTGGAAACACCATATATTTT.